One T cell receptor (beta chain) is described in this entry. Antigen: not known. Per the study methods: After removing out-of-frame reads, around 2 million distinct TCRbeta sequences remained. Sequencing used immunoSEQ multiplex PCR; TCRdb keeps in-frame clones, though not all of them. V, J and clone size were drawn from that table, and D and trimming were deduced from the DNA. The data show some 53,000 clones, around 78% seen once. The germline V gene encodes CDR1 MNHEY and CDR2 SVGAGI. V lost 5 bases and J lost 7, with 11 bases in between. CDR3 size: 12 residues. The sample is drawn from a study of memory CD4+ T cells and cytomegalovirus serostatus. About the research overall: Donors were healthy Belgian adults, several CMV seropositive and about two dozen seronegative.

Findings and limits, study-wide: Each of 55 to 80 CMV-associated TCRbeta sequences occurred in one to five individuals.

The sort gate was single viable CD3+CD4+CD8-CD45RO+ cells for memory CD4+ T cells. The rearrangement uses TRBV6-5 and TRBJ1-2; D is ambiguous. Sequences were obtained from memory CD4+ T cells from blood. The source is an adult in good health and CMV-seronegative. CDR3: CASSREAGGYTF. The CDR3 nucleotides read TGTGCCAGCAGTCGGGAGGCAGGTGGCTACACCTTC.